A single sample is the source of the 5 T cell receptor beta chains below, sequenced in a study of cytomegalovirus exposure and HLA in healthy donors. PCR primers comprised 60 Vbeta and 13 Jbeta primers. Only in-frame clones appear in the TCRdb table, and some are missing; sequencing was by immunoSEQ multiplex PCR. The sample yields 150,000 to 200,000 clones, 87% seen once. Sequenced: PBMCs. These receptor sequences come from a boy aged 2 to 10 in good health and CMV-seronegative.

The V and J genes are TRBV7-9 and TRBJ2-5, with D unresolved. The closer fit of TRBJ2-7 to the DNA end suggests the J call may be wrong. Looked up from germline, CDR1 is SEHNR and CDR2 is FQNEAQ (reference sequence). This CDR3 comprises 12 residues. CDR3 loop: CASSLLGSEQYF. CDR3 in DNA: TGTGCCAGCAGCCTATTAGGAAGCGAGCAGTACTTC.

The chain joins TRBV19 to TRBJ1-1; D gene uncertain. Trimming stripped 7 bases from V and 4 bases from J, with 13 bases between. In germline, CDR1 is LNHDA, CDR2 SQIVND (reference sequence). The CDR3 covers 13 residues. CDR3 DNA sequence: TGTGCCAGTACGGCCAGCGGGGTCACTGAAGCTTTCTTT. This encodes CASTASGVTEAFF.

This chain connects TRBV6-1 to TRBJ2-3; 11 bases align to TRBD2. This CDR3 contains 15 residues. Germline assignment: CDR1 MNHNS and CDR2 SASEGT. V lost 8 bases and J lost 4; bases outside the gene matches: 8. The CDR3 loop is CASQLAGDGADTQYF. CDR3 DNA: TGTGCCAGCCAACTAGCGGGAGATGGTGCAGATACGCAGTATTTT.

V usage is TRBV23-1 and J usage is TRBJ2-3; 8 nucleotides align to TRBD2. TRBV23-1 is an ORF for which the function is uncertain. V lost 11 bases to trimming and J lost 1 base; unmatched junction nucleotides: 11. The CDR3 length is 15 residues. CDR3 loop: CAGRDSGMGTDTQYF. CDR3 sequence (DNA): TGCGCCGGACGCGATAGCGGGATGGGCACAGATACGCAGTATTTT.

This sequence joins TRBV19 and TRBJ1-2; D is unresolved. With 5 bases removed from V and 5 bases from J, the gap between germline ends came to 21 bases. CDR1 and CDR2 from the germline V gene are LNHDA and SQIVND (reference sequence). The CDR3 sequence is 16 residues long. The CDR3 DNA sequence: TGTGCCAGTAGTCGATCGGTGGCAGGAAATGAATATGGCTACACCTTC. Amino acids: CASSRSVAGNEYGYTF.